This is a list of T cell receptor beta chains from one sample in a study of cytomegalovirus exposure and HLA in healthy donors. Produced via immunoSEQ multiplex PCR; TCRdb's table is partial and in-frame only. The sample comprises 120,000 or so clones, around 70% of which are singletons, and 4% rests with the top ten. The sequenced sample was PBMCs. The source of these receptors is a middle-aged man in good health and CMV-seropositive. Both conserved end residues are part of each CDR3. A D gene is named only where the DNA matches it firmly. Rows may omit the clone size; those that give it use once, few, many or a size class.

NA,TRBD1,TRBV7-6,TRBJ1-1,CASSLVGTGGAGTEAFF,TGTGCCAGCAGCTTAGTAGGGACAGGGGGCGCGGGCACTGAAGCTTTCTTT
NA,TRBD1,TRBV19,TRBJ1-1,CASSIARDSEAFF,TGTGCCAGTAGTATTGCACGGGACAGTGAAGCTTTCTTT
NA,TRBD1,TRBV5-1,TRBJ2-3,CASSFGQGAVDTQYF,TGCGCCAGCAGCTTCGGACAGGGGGCGGTAGATACGCAGTATTTT
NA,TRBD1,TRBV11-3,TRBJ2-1,CASSSGTARNEQFF,TGTGCCAGCAGCTCCGGGACAGCGCGCAATGAGCAGTTCTTC
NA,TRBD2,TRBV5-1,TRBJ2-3,CASPPRLAGPTDTQYF,TGCGCCAGCCCCCCTCGATTAGCGGGGCCCACAGATACGCAGTATTTT
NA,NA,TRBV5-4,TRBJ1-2,CASSLATANYGYTF,TGTGCCAGCAGCTTGGCAACGGCTAACTATGGCTACACCTTC
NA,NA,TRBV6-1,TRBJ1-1,CASSEATTEAFF,TGTGCCAGCAGTGAAGCGACAACTGAAGCTTTCTTT
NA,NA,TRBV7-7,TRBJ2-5,CASSLDGGQTQYF,TGTGCCAGCAGCTTAGACGGGGGGCAGACCCAGTACTTC
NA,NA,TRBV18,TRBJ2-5,CASSPLVQETQYF,TGTGCCAGCTCACCACTAGTCCAAGAGACCCAGTACTTC
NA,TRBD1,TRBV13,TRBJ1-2,CASSLVDRGTNGYTF,TGTGCCAGCAGCTTAGTGGACAGGGGAACGAATGGCTACACCTTC
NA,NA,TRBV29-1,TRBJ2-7,CSVETDIPYEQYF,TGCAGCGTTGAAACAGACATTCCCTACGAGCAGTACTTC
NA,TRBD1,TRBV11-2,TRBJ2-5,CASSETGAQETQYF,TGTGCCAGCAGCGAGACAGGGGCCCAAGAGACCCAGTACTTC
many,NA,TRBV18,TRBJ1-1,CASSPLGWGQDSNTEAFF,TGTGCCAGCTCACCCCTAGGATGGGGCCAAGATTCGAACACTGAAGCTTTCTTT
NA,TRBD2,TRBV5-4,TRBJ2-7,CASSPDFGGRAYEQYF,TGTGCCAGCAGCCCCGACTTTGGCGGGAGGGCCTACGAGCAGTACTTC
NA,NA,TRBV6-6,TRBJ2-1,CASSHKSEQFF,TGTGCCAGCAGTCACAAATCTGAGCAGTTCTTC
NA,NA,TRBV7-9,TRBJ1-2,CASSSQQGEPNLRYTF,TGTGCCAGCAGCTCGCAACAGGGAGAGCCGAATTTGCGCTACACCTTC
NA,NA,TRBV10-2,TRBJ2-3,CASRGGTDTQYF,TGCGCCAGCAGGGGGGGTACAGATACGCAGTATTTT
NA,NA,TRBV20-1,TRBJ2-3,CSAPRWDTQYF,TGCAGTGCGCCGAGATGGGATACGCAGTATTTT
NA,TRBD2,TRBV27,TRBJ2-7,CASSLSASGPSYEQYF,TGTGCCAGCAGTTTATCGGCTAGCGGGCCGTCCTACGAGCAGTACTTC
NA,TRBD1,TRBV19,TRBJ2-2,CASNEDRGFGELFF,TGTGCCAGTAACGAGGACAGGGGGTTTGGGGAGCTGTTTTTT
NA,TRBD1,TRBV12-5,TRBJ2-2,CASGSLPGTGRAGELFF,TGTGCTAGTGGTTCACTCCCTGGGACAGGGAGGGCCGGGGAGCTGTTTTTT
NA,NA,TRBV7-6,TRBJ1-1,CASSLGAGVNTEAFF,TGTGCCAGCAGCTTAGGGGCCGGGGTGAACACTGAAGCTTTCTTT
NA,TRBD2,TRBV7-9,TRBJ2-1,CASSRWLAGPGGNEQFF,TGTGCCAGCAGCCGATGGCTAGCGGGCCCAGGAGGGAATGAGCAGTTCTTC
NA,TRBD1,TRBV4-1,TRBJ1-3,CASSPPTGSGNTIYF,TGCGCCAGCAGCCCTCCGACAGGGAGTGGAAACACCATATATTTT
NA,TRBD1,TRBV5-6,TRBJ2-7,CASSLGGGQGSYEQYF,TGTGCCAGCAGCTTGGGGGGGGGACAGGGTTCCTACGAGCAGTACTTC
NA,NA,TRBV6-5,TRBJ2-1,CASRYRDEQFF,TGTGCCAGCAGGTACCGGGATGAGCAGTTCTTC
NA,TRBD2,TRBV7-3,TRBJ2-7,CASSLGPGGSYEQYF,TGTGCCAGCAGCTTAGGACCGGGAGGTTCCTACGAGCAGTACTTC
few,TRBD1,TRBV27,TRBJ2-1,CASSLAGQGIVYNEQFF,TGTGCCAGCAGTTTAGCGGGACAGGGTATTGTCTACAATGAGCAGTTCTTC
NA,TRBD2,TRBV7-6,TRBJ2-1,CASSRGTSGGYEQFF,TGTGCCAGCAGCCGAGGGACTAGCGGGGGGTATGAGCAGTTCTTC
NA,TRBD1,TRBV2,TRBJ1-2,CASSLTGDRERGYTF,TGTGCCAGCAGCTTAACCGGGGACAGAGAAAGGGGCTACACCTTC
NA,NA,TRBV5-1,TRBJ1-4,CASSPSVATNEKLFF,TGCGCCAGCAGCCCGTCAGTGGCAACTAATGAAAAACTGTTTTTT
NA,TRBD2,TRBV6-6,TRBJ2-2,CASEAASGDFTGELFF,TGTGCCAGCGAAGCCGCTAGCGGGGATTTCACCGGGGAGCTGTTTTTT
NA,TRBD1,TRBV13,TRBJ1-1,CASSTGTGSEAFF,TGTGCCAGCAGCACAGGGACAGGGAGTGAAGCTTTCTTT
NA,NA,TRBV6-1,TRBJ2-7,CASSDVLSYEQYF,TGTGCCAGCAGTGACGTCCTCTCCTACGAGCAGTACTTC